One and the same sample provided the 9 T cell receptor beta chains below, sequenced in a study of blood T cell repertoires in COVID-19. Produced via immunoSEQ multiplex PCR; TCRdb's table is partial and in-frame only. This sample has under 70,000 clones, with 65% to 80% found just once. The material sequenced was peripheral blood. These receptors were taken from a man in his sixties with acute or convalescent COVID-19.

V and J are TRBV5-3 and TRBJ2-4; possible D gene TRBD1, 5 bases. TRBV5-3 is sorted into the ORF group, with uncertain function. This CDR3 has 14 residues. V lost 4 bases, J lost 0 bases, and 8 bases lay in between. The CDR3 loop is CARSRDRAKNIQYF. DNA for the CDR3: TGTGCCAGAAGCCGCGACAGAGCCAAAAACATTCAGTACTTC.

J is TRBJ2-7 and V is TRBV5-6; TRBD1 matches 8 bases. With V trimmed by 0 bases and J by 6 bases, 8 bases remained unmatched. Germline lookup yields CDR1 SGHDT and CDR2 YYEEEE. The CDR3 consists of 15 residues. The CDR3 is CASSLARTGNLEQYF. The DNA of the CDR3 is TGTGCCAGCAGCTTGGCCAGGACAGGGAACCTCGAGCAGTACTTC. The complete variable domain, with remaining parts taken from reference TRBV5-6 and TRBJ2-7, reads DAGVTQSPTHLIKTRGQQVTLRCSPKSGHDTVSWYQQALGQGPQFIFQYYEEEERQRGNFPDRFSGHQFPNYSSELNVNALLLGDSALYLCASSLARTGNLEQYFGPGTRLTVT.

V and J are TRBV30 and TRBJ1-2, with TRBD1 matching 7 bases. With 4 bases clipped from V and 4 bases from J, the junction kept 12 bases outside the gene matches. The CDR3 is made up of 15 amino acids. Looked up from germline, CDR1 is GTSNPN and CDR2 is SVGIG (reference sequence). The chain's CDR3 is CAWKKGAGQVYGYTF. CDR3 sequence (DNA): TGTGCCTGGAAAAAAGGGGCTGGACAGGTCTATGGCTACACCTTC.

The rearrangement links TRBV2 to TRBJ2-5; 11 bases line up with TRBD1. Germline CDR1 SNHLY, CDR2 FYNNEI. After removal of 2 bases from V and 5 bases from J, the junction contained 4 bases not matched to a gene. The CDR3 has 15 residues. The CDR3, as DNA: TGTGCCAGCAGTGAATACGGGGACAGGGGGGAGACCCAGTACTTC. It yields the protein CASSEYGDRGETQYF.

V usage is TRBV6-5 and J usage is TRBJ2-1; 7 bases align to TRBD1. CDR1 and CDR2 from the germline V gene are MNHEY and SVGAGI. This CDR3 is built from 13 residues. V gave up 8 bases and J gave up 12 bases; unmatched junction bases: 13. The CDR3: CASGSQTGLGQFF. In nucleotides, the CDR3 is TGTGCCAGCGGTTCCCAGACAGGGCTTGGGCAGTTCTTC.

The chain has TRBV7-3 and TRBJ2-7; possible D gene TRBD2, 6 bases. CDR1 is SGHTA, CDR2 FQGTGA, per germline. This CDR3 has 15 residues. V gave up 5 bases and J gave up 1 base, with 15 bases separating them. The CDR3 loop is CASSPGAGPSYEQYF. The CDR3 DNA reads as TGTGCCAGCAGCCCTGGTGCGGGGCCTTCCTACGAGCAGTACTTC.

The J gene is TRBJ1-2, the V gene TRBV6-5, with a possible D match to TRBD1 (5 bases). The CDR3 has 13 residues. V lost 6 bases and J lost 4, with 12 bases in between. The germline gives CDR1 MNHEY, CDR2 SVGAGI. CDR3 nucleotides: TGTGCCAGCAGCCGCCGGGGGGGCTATGGCTACACCTTC. Encoded protein: CASSRRGGYGYTF.

The chain recombines TRBV5-4 with TRBJ2-7, with D possibly being TRBD2 (5 bases). Trimming stripped 2 bases from V and 0 bases from J, with 15 bases between. The CDR3 is 16 amino acids. Looked up from germline, CDR1 is SGHNT and CDR2 is YYREEE (reference sequence). For the CDR3, the DNA is TGTGCCAGCAGCTTAATTGGGAGTGAGTTCTCCTACGAGCAGTACTTC. It translates to CASSLIGSEFSYEQYF.

V usage is TRBV18 and J usage is TRBJ2-1, with 11 nucleotides matching TRBD2. J lost 8 bases, V lost 4 bases, and 7 bases had no gene match. Germline V lookup: CDR1 KGHSH, CDR2 LQKENI. CDR3 length equals 15 residues. The CDR3 DNA sequence: TGTGCCAGCTCACTTCTAGCGGGAGGTTACGATGAGCAGTTCTTC. This gives the protein CASSLLAGGYDEQFF.